The 9 T cell receptor beta chains below all came from one sample that was sequenced in a study of T cell responses to AZD1222 COVID-19 vaccine. Produced via immunoSEQ multiplex PCR; TCRdb's table is partial and in-frame only. The sample includes over 150,000 clones, more than 75% of them seen just once. The source material was peripheral blood, sampled 28 days after the second AZD1222 dose. These receptors originate from an adult who received the AZD1222 COVID-19 vaccine.

Remarks on this clone: This same CDR3 is encoded by further DNA sequences in the sample. The rearrangement uses TRBV20-1 and TRBJ2-3, with unresolved D. The CDR3 length is 11 residues. CDR1 and CDR2 from the germline V gene are DFQATT and SNEGSKA (reference sequence). Trimming took 2 bases from V and 3 from J, leaving 3 bases between them. Here the CDR3 reads CSARPTDTQYF. The CDR3 region has the DNA TGCAGTGCTAGACCAACAGATACGCAGTATTTT.

This chain joins TRBV29-1 and TRBJ1-4; D is unclear. This CDR3 comprises 14 residues. The V and J ends lost 7 bases and 0 bases respectively, with 12 bases between them. Germline V gene sequence: CDR1 SQVTM, CDR2 ANQGSEA. The CDR3 protein is CSAMSLATNEKLFF. Written as DNA, the CDR3 is TGCAGCGCGATGTCACTTGCAACTAATGAAAAACTGTTTTTT.

As regards this clone: In the same sample, other DNA sequences code for this CDR3. This sequence joins TRBV29-1 and TRBJ2-7; D call uncertain. The CDR3 contains 11 residues. Germline V CDR1 and CDR2: SQVTM, ANQGSEA. V was trimmed by 7 bases and J by 3 bases, leaving 10 bases between them. The CDR3, as DNA: TGCAGCGCCCGCGGAGACTACGAGCAGTACTTC. Translation: CSARGDYEQYF.

V gene TRBV19 combines with J gene TRBJ1-2; D uncertain. There are 13 residues in the CDR3. Per germline, CDR1 LNHDA and CDR2 SQIVND (reference sequence). Trimming left V 7 bases short and J 2 bases short, with 11 bases between. The CDR3 reads CASTPTRNYGYTF. The CDR3 bases are TGTGCCAGTACCCCGACCAGGAACTATGGCTACACCTTC.

The gene calls are TRBV6-6 and TRBJ1-1; D not resolved. The V gene's germline CDR1 is MNHNY and CDR2 SVGAGI (reference sequence). Trimming removed 6 bases from V and 3 bases from J, with 11 bases in between. CDR3 size: 13 residues. The CDR3 coding sequence is TGTGCCAGCAGCGTAGAGGGAGACACTGAAGCTTTCTTT. It encodes CASSVEGDTEAFF.

This clone was observed a single time. This chain joins TRBV11-2 and TRBJ1-3; unclear D gene. Per germline, CDR1 SGHAT and CDR2 FQNNGV. Deletions cut 6 bases from V and 0 bases from J, with 18 bases between. This CDR3 has 17 amino acids. CDR3 protein: CASRLLGPMSSGNTIYF. The CDR3 nucleotides are TGTGCCAGCAGGCTTCTCGGTCCCATGAGCTCTGGAAACACCATATATTTT.

The CDR3 sequence: CASSLGQGNQPQHF. In DNA form, the CDR3 reads TGTGCCAGCAGCCTCGGACAGGGCAATCAGCCCCAGCATTTT. This chain connects TRBV9 to TRBJ1-5; 7 positions match TRBD1. Losses at the gene ends were 4 bases for V and 2 bases for J; bases not matched to a gene: 3. The CDR3 has 14 residues. Germline lookup yields CDR1 SGDLS and CDR2 YYNGEE.

The chain has TRBV27 and TRBJ1-5; 7 bases agree with TRBD1. Germline loops: CDR1 MNHEY, CDR2 SMNVEV (reference sequence). Trimming removed 4 bases from V and 0 bases from J; junction bases left unmatched: 6. The CDR3 is 16 residues long. CDR3 residues: CASSSSTGYSNQPQHF. CDR3 bases: TGTGCCAGCAGTTCCTCGACAGGGTATAGCAATCAGCCCCAGCATTTT.

The V and J genes are TRBV28 and TRBJ2-1, with D unclear. Deletions cut 5 bases from V and 9 bases from J, with 14 bases between. The CDR3 extends over 13 amino acids. Germline V gene sequence: CDR1 MDHEN, CDR2 SYDVKM. CDR3 coding DNA: TGTGCCAGCAGTCTTCCTTCTAGAGTTGAGCAGTTCTTC. The encoded protein is CASSLPSRVEQFF.